This T cell receptor beta chain was profiled in a study of cytomegalovirus exposure and HLA in healthy donors. Study-level results: It was shown in a later analysis that HLA-associated TCR beta chains were more clonally expanded than other, equally common chains.

This clone was recorded a few times. The antigen is not known. J was trimmed by 4 bases and V by 0 bases; bases with no gene match: 4. The CDR3 totals 15 residues. Per germline, CDR1 MNHEY and CDR2 SMNVEV (reference sequence). The PCR used 60 Vbeta and 13 Jbeta primers. The table came from immunoSEQ multiplex PCR; TCRdb's copy has only in-frame clones and leaves some out. The top ten clones hold 5.5% to 6.5% of a sample with 150,000 to 180,000 clones, 75% to 85% of them seen once. The receptor comes from a woman between 40 and 50 years old in good health and CMV-seropositive. This chain links TRBV27 with TRBJ1-1; 8 positions match TRBD1. Input material: PBMCs. The CDR3 reads CASSLSRTGPTEAFF. The CDR3 nucleotides read TGTGCCAGCAGTTTATCCCGGACAGGGCCCACTGAAGCTTTCTTT.